Here is one TCR beta chain with its context. Libraries were prepared by immunoSEQ multiplex PCR; TCRdb keeps only in-frame clonotypes and omits some of them. The sample records some 400,000 clones, about 90% being singletons. The V end lost 6 bases, the J end lost 7 bases, and 18 bases lay between the germline ends. Germline CDR1 reads MGHDK; CDR2 reads SYGVNS. CDR3 size: 14 residues. This entry is derived from a study of blood T cell repertoires in COVID-19. Study at large: COVID-19 samples, acute and convalescent, were from the United States, Italy and Spain. The analysed material was cDNA or gDNA that came from T cells, B-cell-depleted T cells, or PBMCs.

Participant-given clinical history determined each cohort assignment. This chain connects TRBV25-1 to TRBJ1-2, with D possibly being TRBD1 (5 bases). The clonotype originates from a man aged 25-45 years who had recovered from COVID-19. The sequenced sample consisted of PBMCs or T cells enriched from blood (not recorded which). The CDR3 DNA reads TGTGCCAGCAGGGACTCGGGGGTGTTCGGTGGCTACACCTTC. Protein: CASRDSGVFGGYTF.